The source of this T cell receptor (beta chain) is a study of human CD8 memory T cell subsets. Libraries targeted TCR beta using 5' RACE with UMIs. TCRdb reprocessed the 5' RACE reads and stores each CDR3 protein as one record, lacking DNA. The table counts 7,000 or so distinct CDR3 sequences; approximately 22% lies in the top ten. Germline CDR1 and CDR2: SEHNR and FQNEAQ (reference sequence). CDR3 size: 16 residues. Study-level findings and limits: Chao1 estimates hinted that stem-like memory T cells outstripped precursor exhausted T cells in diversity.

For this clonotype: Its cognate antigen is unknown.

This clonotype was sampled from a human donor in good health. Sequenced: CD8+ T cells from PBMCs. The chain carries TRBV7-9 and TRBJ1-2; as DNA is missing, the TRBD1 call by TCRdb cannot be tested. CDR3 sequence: CASSLAAGLPIWGYTF.